This T cell receptor (beta chain) emerged from a study of blood T cell repertoires in COVID-19. About the study: The cDNA or gDNA used as material had been derived from T cells, B-cell-depleted T cells, or PBMCs.

CDR1 and CDR2 from the germline V gene are SGHRS and YFSETQ. V lost 7 bases and J lost 3, with 12 bases in between. The CDR3 loop spans 13 amino acids. The authors' processing: From reference gene primer amplification, estimates of nucleated cell counts were derived. TCRdb's copy holds only in-frame clones and misses some; the assay was immunoSEQ multiplex PCR. The D gene and trimming were derived from the DNA, and the V and J assignments and clone size from that table. The table shows 110,000 to 150,000 clones, with about four fifths occurring only once. Sample: peripheral blood. The clonotype comes from a human donor in a cohort sampled during active COVID-19. V gene TRBV5-1 combines with J gene TRBJ2-3, with D maybe TRBD2 (5 bases). CDR3 nucleotide sequence: TGCGCCAGCGGCGAGGGCTTGACAGATACGCAGTATTTT. Encoded protein: CASGEGLTDTQYF.